These 23 T cell receptor beta chains share one sample of origin, sequenced in a study of T cell responses to AZD1222 COVID-19 vaccine. Profiled with immunoSEQ multiplex PCR; TCRdb holds only in-frame clones, not every one. The profile shows tens of thousands of clones, roughly nine tenths of them singletons. The material was peripheral blood, obtained on day 0 of AZD1222 vaccination. Receptors originate from an adult in good health.

This clone has a single count. This rearrangement joins TRBV2 to TRBJ2-1; 12 nucleotides agree with TRBD2. CDR1 and CDR2 from the germline V gene are SNHLY and FYNNEI. Trimming at V came to 8 bases and at J to 0 bases, leaving 8 bases not matched to a gene. CDR3 length: 17 residues. CDR3 region: CASPRTSGDYSYNEQFF. The CDR3 DNA reads TGTGCCAGCCCCCGGACTAGCGGGGATTACTCCTACAATGAGCAGTTCTTC.

A word on this clone: Its ends do not fully match the called genes, so a read error is possible. The chain has TRBV5-1 and TRBJ1-2, with a weak D call TRBD1 (5 bases). CDR3 length: 13 residues. Germline V lookup: CDR1 SGHRS, CDR2 YFSETQ. The CDR3, as DNA: TGCGCCAGCAGCTTGGCCGAGGATCTGGGGGTAGCCTTC. It codes for CASSLAEDLGVAF.

The J gene is TRBJ1-5, the V gene TRBV27; D gene uncertain. CDR3 length: 16 amino acids. Germline CDR1 reads MNHEY; CDR2 reads SMNVEV (reference sequence). V shed 4 bases and J shed 0 bases, with 13 bases lying between them. The CDR3: CASSSEGWYSNQPQHF. The CDR3 DNA reads TGTGCCAGCAGTTCGGAGGGCTGGTATAGCAATCAGCCCCAGCATTTT.

The chain combines TRBV4-1 with TRBJ1-4, with a weak D call TRBD1 (6 bases). V lost 0 bases and J lost 1, with 6 bases in between. The germline V gene encodes CDR1 MGHRA and CDR2 YSYEKL. The CDR3 runs to 15 residues. The CDR3 sequence is CASSQEGGTNEKLFF. The CDR3 DNA sequence: TGCGCCAGCAGCCAAGAAGGGGGAACTAATGAAAAACTGTTTTTT.

The rearrangement links TRBV2 to TRBJ2-5; perhaps TRBD2 as D (5 bases). CDR1 is SNHLY and CDR2 is FYNNEI in the germline V gene. Trimming removed 6 bases at V and 5 bases at J, with 16 bases between. This CDR3 region has 14 residues. The CDR3, as DNA: TGTGCCAGCAGCGGTAGCAGCCGGAGGGAGACCCAGTACTTC. As protein: CASSGSSRRETQYF.

The chain employs TRBV6-2 or TRBV6-3 and TRBJ2-7, with 7 bases identical to TRBD1. This CDR3 spans 16 amino acids. Germline CDR1 reads MNHEY; CDR2 reads SVGEGT. V dropped 0 bases and J dropped 2; count of bases not matched to a gene: 7. The CDR3 region is CASSYSPGQSTYEQYF. For the CDR3, the DNA is TGTGCCAGCAGTTACTCCCCGGGACAGTCAACCTACGAGCAGTACTTC.

This chain connects TRBV24-1 to TRBJ1-5, with TRBD1 identical over 7 bases. Germline assignment: CDR1 KGHDR and CDR2 SFDVKD. This CDR3 contains 15 residues. V shed 3 bases and J 2 bases; nucleotides not matched to a gene: 3. DNA of the CDR3: TGTGCCACCAGTGATACCGGACAGGGCAATCAGCCCCAGCATTTT. As protein: CATSDTGQGNQPQHF.

V usage is TRBV4-1 and J usage is TRBJ1-5, with 8 bases matching TRBD1. Germline V CDR1 and CDR2: MGHRA, YSYEKL. J was trimmed by 6 bases and V by 1 base; bases with no gene match: 8. The CDR3 loop spans 16 amino acids. CDR3 DNA sequence: TGCGCCAGCAGCCAAGTGACAGGGGTCAAGTTTCAGCCCCAGCATTTT. Amino acids: CASSQVTGVKFQPQHF.

The V call is TRBV11-1, the J call TRBJ2-1; TRBD1 might be the D (7 bases). The CDR3 consists of 15 residues. Trimming removed 8 bases at V and 4 bases at J, with 18 bases between. Per germline, CDR1 SGHAT and CDR2 FQDESV (reference sequence). The CDR3 DNA sequence: TGTGCCAGCGGCCTTGACAGGGCGGGGTACAATGAGCAGTTCTTC. It specifies CASGLDRAGYNEQFF.

This chain joins TRBV9 and TRBJ2-1; TRBD1 might be the D (6 bases). Germline values: CDR1 SGDLS, CDR2 YYNGEE. The CDR3 is 14 amino acids. V lost 4 bases, J lost 4 bases, and 12 bases lay in between. The CDR3 DNA reads TGTGCCAGCAGCCCATGGACAGAATACAATGAGCAGTTCTTC. Translation gives CASSPWTEYNEQFF.

The chain couples TRBV7-8 to TRBJ1-4, with D possibly TRBD1 on 5 matching bases. The CDR3 is made up of 17 amino acids. CDR1 and CDR2 from the germline V gene are SGHVS and FQNEAQ. V lost 4 bases and J 0 bases, leaving 15 bases between the germline ends. CDR3 coding DNA: TGTGCCAGCAGCTCCGGAAAGGGGCGAACAACTAATGAAAAACTGTTTTTT. Its protein is CASSSGKGRTTNEKLFF.

The gene calls are TRBV14 and TRBJ1-2, with D unresolved. The CDR3 runs to 13 residues. Germline V gives CDR1 SGHDN, CDR2 FVKESK. The ends were cut back, 4 bases at V and 8 bases at J, with 14 bases in the middle. DNA for the CDR3: TGTGCCAGCAGCCCGACCTGGGTAGGGGGCTACACCTTC. It specifies CASSPTWVGGYTF.

The gene calls are TRBV27 and TRBJ2-1; weak D call: TRBD1 (5 bases). The germline V gene has CDR1 MNHEY and CDR2 SMNVEV (reference sequence). The CDR3 contains 15 residues. Trimming pared 7 bases from V and 4 bases from J, leaving 17 bases between. The CDR3 DNA reads as TGTGCCAGCACCCCCCTCCTTGGGGCGTACAATGAGCAGTTCTTC. It yields the protein CASTPLLGAYNEQFF.

This clone was found once. The chain couples TRBV6-2 or TRBV6-3 to TRBJ2-3, with 12 bases lining up with TRBD2. With V trimmed by 2 bases and J by 2 bases, 5 bases remained unmatched. The CDR3 is 17 residues long. Germline CDR1 reads MNHEY; CDR2 reads SVGEGT. CDR3 DNA sequence: TGTGCCAGCAGTTACCTTACTAGCGGGAGGTACACAGATACGCAGTATTTT. Its protein product is CASSYLTSGRYTDTQYF.

The J gene is TRBJ2-3, the V gene TRBV10-3; TRBD1 is a possible D gene (6 bases). V was shortened by 4 bases and J by 0 bases, with 23 bases between the two germline ends. There are 19 residues in the CDR3. Germline CDR1 reads ENHRY; CDR2 reads SYGVKD. CDR3 region: CAISGGGTRAPSSTDTQYF. The CDR3 DNA follows: TGTGCCATCAGTGGCGGTGGGACAAGGGCCCCCTCTAGCACAGATACGCAGTATTTT.

The chain couples TRBV5-1 to TRBJ1-5; D perhaps matches TRBD1 (6 bases). CDR1 and CDR2 (germline): SGHRS, YFSETQ. The V and J ends lost 1 base and 1 base respectively, with 9 bases between them. CDR3 length: 15 amino acids. CDR3 protein: CASSLQGGSNQPQHF. In DNA form, the CDR3 reads TGCGCCAGCAGCTTGCAAGGGGGAAGCAATCAGCCCCAGCATTTT.

The chain joins TRBV29-1 to TRBJ1-1; D gene uncertain. CDR1 and CDR2 from the germline V gene are SQVTM and ANQGSEA. V gave up 3 bases and J gave up 0 bases, with 8 bases separating them. CDR3 length: 13 residues. The CDR3 sequence is CSVESEMNTEAFF. DNA for the CDR3: TGCAGCGTTGAGTCTGAGATGAACACTGAAGCTTTCTTT.

This rearrangement joins TRBV2 to TRBJ2-7, with D possibly called TRBD1 or TRBD2 (5 bases each). This CDR3 has 13 amino acids. Trimming pared 6 bases from V and 3 bases from J, leaving 12 bases between. Germline lookup yields CDR1 SNHLY and CDR2 FYNNEI. The CDR3 reads CASSKGPNYEQYF. The CDR3 DNA reads as TGTGCCAGCAGCAAGGGACCGAACTACGAGCAGTACTTC.

The chain employs TRBV28 and TRBJ2-1; possibly TRBD2 for D (6 bases). CDR1 and CDR2 (germline): MDHEN, SYDVKM. The V gene lost 3 bases and the J gene lost 0 bases, with 12 bases spanning the gap. The length of the CDR3 is 16 residues. In DNA, the CDR3 is TGTGCCAGCAGTTTTTTGGCGGGGACCTCCTACAATGAGCAGTTCTTC. It encodes CASSFLAGTSYNEQFF.

The V call is TRBV6-5, the J call TRBJ2-2; tentative D call: TRBD1 (5 bases). Between the trimmed V and J ends, which lost 9 bases and 1 base, there was a span of 15 bases. Germline V gene data show CDR1 as MNHEY and CDR2 as SVGAGI. The CDR3 loop spans 15 amino acids. CDR3 loop: CARNYGHLNTGELFF. CDR3 nucleotide sequence: TGTGCCAGAAATTATGGACACCTGAACACCGGGGAGCTGTTTTTT.

The chain couples TRBV2 to TRBJ2-7; 8 bases are a match to TRBD2. Germline CDR1 and CDR2: SNHLY and FYNNEI. The CDR3 sequence is 13 residues long. J was trimmed by 2 bases and V by 9 bases; bases with no gene match: 6. DNA of the CDR3: TGTGCCAGTAACGGGAGGGCCGCCTACGAGCAGTACTTC. This gives the protein CASNGRAAYEQYF.

V is TRBV2 and J is TRBJ1-6; possibly TRBD1 for D (5 bases). The germline V and J ends were trimmed by 6 bases and 7 bases, with 16 bases remaining between them. The length of the CDR3 is 15 residues. Germline lookup yields CDR1 SNHLY and CDR2 FYNNEI. Written as DNA, the CDR3 is TGTGCCAGCAGGGGGTGGGGGAGTCGGAATTCACCCCTCCACTTT. Translation gives CASRGWGSRNSPLHF.

The chain couples TRBV6-5 to TRBJ2-1, with TRBD2 matching 9 bases. V shed 5 bases, J shed 8 bases, and the junction held 10 bases outside the gene matches. Germline assignment: CDR1 MNHEY and CDR2 SVGAGI. This CDR3 comprises 15 residues. CDR3 DNA sequence: TGTGCCAGCAGTCGTAGCGGGAGCCCAATCCATGAGCAGTTCTTC. It specifies CASSRSGSPIHEQFF.